A selection of T cell receptor beta chains follows, all from one sample in a study of blood T cells in healthy people across ages. TCRdb re-called the 5' RACE reads with MiXCR, one entry per CDR3 protein. Among about 780,000 distinct CDR3 sequences listed, 20% to 30% were seen once. The sample was also linked to a second study, of T cells of mothers and their children.

Sequenced input: blood. The receptors stem from a boy under 18 in good health. Each CDR3 is given with its conserved first and last residue. A D gene is named only where the DNA matches it firmly. Expanded clones are given a class, and other clones once, few, many or no size at all.

clone_size	j_call	d_call	v_call	cdr3_aa	cdr3_nt
few	TRBJ1-4	.	TRBV20-1	CSARAQTANEKLFF	TGCAGTGCTAGAGCGCAGACCGCTAATGAAAAACTGTTTTTT
few	TRBJ2-2	.	TRBV7-2	CASSLAAPTGELFF	TGTGCCAGCAGCTTAGCAGCGCCGACCGGGGAGCTGTTTTTT
few	TRBJ2-7	TRBD1	TRBV14	CASSQEDRGLFTSYEQYF	TGTGCCAGCAGCCAAGAGGACAGGGGGCTTTTCACGTCCTACGAGCAGTACTTC
.	TRBJ1-1	.	TRBV29-1	CSVVFGGRNAFF	TGCAGCGTTGTTTTTGGGGGAAGGAATGCTTTCTTT
few	TRBJ1-4	.	TRBV20-1	CSAITGRDEKLFF	TGCAGTGCTATTACAGGGAGGGATGAAAAACTGTTTTTT
once	TRBJ1-4	.	TRBV6-1	CASSAPTRGEKLFF	TGTGCCAGCAGTGCCCCGACAAGAGGGGAAAAACTGTTTTTT
.	TRBJ1-3	.	TRBV7-9	CASSFPEAGNTIYF	TGTGCCAGCAGCTTCCCGGAGGCTGGAAACACCATATATTTT
.	TRBJ2-1	.	TRBV5-1	CASSLGLARNEQFF	TGCGCCAGCAGCTTGGGGCTAGCTAGGAATGAGCAGTTCTTC
.	TRBJ1-2	.	TRBV2	CASSKDNYGYTF	TGTGCCAGCAGTAAAGATAACTATGGCTACACCTTC
.	TRBJ1-2	.	TRBV9	CASSVAGTQGSGGYTF	TGTGCCAGCAGCGTAGCAGGGACTCAGGGAAGCGGTGGCTACACCTTC
.	TRBJ2-7	TRBD2	TRBV11-2	CASSPPAGGGGEQYF	TGTGCCAGCAGCCCACCTGCTGGCGGGGGTGGCGAGCAGTACTTC
.	TRBJ2-1	TRBD1	TRBV6-6	CASIRGQGRGRDEQFF	TGTGCCAGCATACGGGGACAGGGCCGAGGGAGGGATGAGCAGTTCTTC
.	TRBJ2-6	TRBD1	TRBV6-5	CASSYSGTGGSGANVLTF	TGTGCCAGCAGTTATTCCGGGACAGGAGGAAGTGGGGCCAACGTCCTGACTTTC
.	TRBJ1-4	TRBD1	TRBV29-1	CSVWTGRDEKLFF	TGCAGCGTCTGGACAGGGAGGGATGAAAAACTGTTTTTT
.	TRBJ1-6	.	TRBV10-3	CATADGGNSPLHF	TGTGCCACTGCTGACGGAGGGAATTCACCCCTCCACTTT
.	TRBJ2-1	.	TRBV20-1	CSASGLASYNEQFF	TGCAGTGCTAGTGGGCTAGCCTCCTACAATGAGCAGTTCTTC
.	TRBJ1-4	.	TRBV6-1	CASSEDREKLFF	TGTGCCAGCAGTGAAGATCGGGAAAAACTGTTTTTT
.	TRBJ2-1	TRBD1	TRBV3-1	CASSFWTGRNEQFF	TGTGCCAGCAGCTTCTGGACAGGGCGCAATGAGCAGTTCTTC
few	TRBJ2-5	TRBD1	TRBV12-3/TRBV12-4	CASSLLGTGDGETQYF	TGTGCCAGCAGTTTACTGGGGACAGGCGACGGGGAGACCCAGTACTTC
few	TRBJ2-1	TRBD2	TRBV10-1	CASAGGPYNEQFF	TGCGCCAGCGCGGGGGGGCCCTACAATGAGCAGTTCTTC
.	TRBJ2-5	.	TRBV6-2/TRBV6-3	CASSYNIGNQETQYF	TGTGCCAGCAGTTACAATATCGGCAACCAAGAGACCCAGTACTTC